This TCR beta chain was found in a study of naive and memory T cell subsets. General study findings and limits: Diversity fell and Gini index rose from naive through CM, EM, EMRA. Naive repertoires, especially CD8, held a few larger clonotypes, possibly memory cells re-expressing CD45RA.

An equimolar mix of two oligonucleotides served as the beta constant-region primer for TRBC1 and TRBC2. Nested alpha and beta constant-region primers with the SP2 primer drove four PCR rounds on ligated cDNA. A 12-nucleotide UMI and the SP2 primer were added to the cDNA 3' end by oligonucleotide ligation. TCRdb reprocessed the UMI-ligation and nested PCR reads via MiXCR and lists one record per CDR3 protein. The sample has 150,000 or so distinct CDR3 sequences; 22% are singletons. A word on this clonotype: The antigen remains undetermined.

The length of the CDR3 is 13 residues. The germline gives CDR1 SGHTA, CDR2 FQGNSA. V shed 5 bases and J shed 7 bases, with 12 bases lying between them. Cells stained for CD3, CD4, CD8, CD45RA and CD27 were sorted into four subsets. The sample was naive CD4+ T cells from blood. The J gene is TRBJ2-1, the V gene TRBV7-2; D is ambiguous. The receptor was derived from a human donor in good health. The CDR3 coding sequence is TGTGCCAGCAGCCCCCCTTTCAGTAATGAGCAGTTCTTC. It is translated as CASSPPFSNEQFF.